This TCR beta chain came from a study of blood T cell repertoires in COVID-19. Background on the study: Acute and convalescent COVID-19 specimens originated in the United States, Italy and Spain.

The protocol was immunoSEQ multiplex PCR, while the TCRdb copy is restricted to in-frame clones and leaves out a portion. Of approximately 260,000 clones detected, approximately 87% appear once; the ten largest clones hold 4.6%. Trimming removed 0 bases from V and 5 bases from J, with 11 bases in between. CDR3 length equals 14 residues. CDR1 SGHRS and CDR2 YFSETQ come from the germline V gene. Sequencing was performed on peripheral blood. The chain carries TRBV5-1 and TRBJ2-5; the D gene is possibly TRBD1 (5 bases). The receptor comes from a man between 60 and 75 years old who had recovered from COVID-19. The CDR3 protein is CASSLAGSGETQYF. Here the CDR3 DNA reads TGCGCCAGCAGCTTGGCCGGGTCAGGGGAGACCCAGTACTTC. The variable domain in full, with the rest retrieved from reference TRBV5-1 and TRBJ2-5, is KAGVTQTPRYLIKTRGQQVTLSCSPISGHRSVSWYQQTPGQGLQFLFEYFSETQRNKGNFPGRFSGRQFSNSRSEMNVSTLELGDSALYLCASSLAGSGETQYFGPGTRLLVL.